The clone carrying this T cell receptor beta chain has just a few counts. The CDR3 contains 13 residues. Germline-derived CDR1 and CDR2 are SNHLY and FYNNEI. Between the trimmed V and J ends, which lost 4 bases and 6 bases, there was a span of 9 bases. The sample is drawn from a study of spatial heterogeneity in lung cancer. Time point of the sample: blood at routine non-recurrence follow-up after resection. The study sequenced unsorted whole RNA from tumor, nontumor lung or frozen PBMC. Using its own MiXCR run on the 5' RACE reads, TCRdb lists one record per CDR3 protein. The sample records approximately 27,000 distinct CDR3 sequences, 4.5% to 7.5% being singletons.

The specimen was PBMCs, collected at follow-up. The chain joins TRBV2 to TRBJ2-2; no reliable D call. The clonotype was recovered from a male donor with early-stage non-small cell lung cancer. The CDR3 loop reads CASSVFVAGELFF. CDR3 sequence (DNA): TGTGCCAGCAGTGTTTTTGTGGCCGGGGAGCTGTTTTTT.